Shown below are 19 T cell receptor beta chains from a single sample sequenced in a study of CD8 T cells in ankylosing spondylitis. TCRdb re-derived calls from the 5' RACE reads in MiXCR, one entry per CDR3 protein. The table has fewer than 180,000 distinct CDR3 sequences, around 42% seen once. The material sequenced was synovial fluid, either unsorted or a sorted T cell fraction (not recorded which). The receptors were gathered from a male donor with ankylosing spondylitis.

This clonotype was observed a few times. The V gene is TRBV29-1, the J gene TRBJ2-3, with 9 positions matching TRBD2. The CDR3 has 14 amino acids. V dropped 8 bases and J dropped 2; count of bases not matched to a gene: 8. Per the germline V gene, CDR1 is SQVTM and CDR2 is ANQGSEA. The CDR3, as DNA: TGCAGCCCTTGGACTAGCGAATCCACAGATACGCAGTATTTT. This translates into CSPWTSESTDTQYF.

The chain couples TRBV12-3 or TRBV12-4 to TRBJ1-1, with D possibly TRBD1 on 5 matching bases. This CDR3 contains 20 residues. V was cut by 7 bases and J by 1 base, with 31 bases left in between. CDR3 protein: CASTFGTLSRRVDPNTEAFF. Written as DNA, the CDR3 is TGTGCCAGCACGTTTGGGACTTTAAGCCGAAGGGTGGATCCGAACACTGAAGCTTTCTTT.

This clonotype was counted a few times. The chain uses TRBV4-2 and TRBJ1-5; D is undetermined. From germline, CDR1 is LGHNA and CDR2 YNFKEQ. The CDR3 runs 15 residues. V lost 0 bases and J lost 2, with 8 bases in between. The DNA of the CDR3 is TGTGCCAGCAGCCAAGATCTGGCAGGCAATCAGCCCCAGCATTTT. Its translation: CASSQDLAGNQPQHF.

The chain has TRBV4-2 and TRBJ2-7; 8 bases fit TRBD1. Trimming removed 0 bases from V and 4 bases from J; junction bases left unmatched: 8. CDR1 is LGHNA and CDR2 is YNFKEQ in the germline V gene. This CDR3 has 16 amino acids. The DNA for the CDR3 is TGTGCCAGCAGCCAAGAAGAGGGGGACAGGCCGTACGAGCAGTACTTC. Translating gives CASSQEEGDRPYEQYF.

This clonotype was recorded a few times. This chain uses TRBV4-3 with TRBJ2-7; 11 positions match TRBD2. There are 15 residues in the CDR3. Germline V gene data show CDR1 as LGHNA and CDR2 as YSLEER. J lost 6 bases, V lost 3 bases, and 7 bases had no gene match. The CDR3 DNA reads TGCGCCAGCAGCCAGTACTCCCTAGCGGGAGGCGAGCAGTACTTC. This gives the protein CASSQYSLAGGEQYF.

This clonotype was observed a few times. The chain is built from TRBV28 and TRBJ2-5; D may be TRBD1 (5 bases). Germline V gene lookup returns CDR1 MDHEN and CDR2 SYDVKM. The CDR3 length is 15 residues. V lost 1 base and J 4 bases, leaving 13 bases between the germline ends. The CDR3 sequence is CASSLSRANRETQYF. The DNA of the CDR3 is TGTGCCAGCAGTTTATCCAGGGCCAATCGAGAGACCCAGTACTTC.

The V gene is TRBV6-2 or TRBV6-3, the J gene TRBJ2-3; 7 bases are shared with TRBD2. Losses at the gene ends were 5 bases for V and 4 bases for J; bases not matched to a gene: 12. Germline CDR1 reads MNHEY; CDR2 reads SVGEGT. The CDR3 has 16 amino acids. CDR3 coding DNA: TGTGCCAGCAGTCGACTTGGCGGGAGTGGTCCAGATACGCAGTATTTT. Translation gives CASSRLGGSGPDTQYF.

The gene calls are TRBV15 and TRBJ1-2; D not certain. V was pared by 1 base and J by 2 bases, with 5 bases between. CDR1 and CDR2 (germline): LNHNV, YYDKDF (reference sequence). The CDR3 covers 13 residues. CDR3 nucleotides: TGTGCCACCAGCAGAGTGGTAAACTATGGCTACACCTTC. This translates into CATSRVVNYGYTF. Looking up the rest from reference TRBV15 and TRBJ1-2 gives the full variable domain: DAMVIQNPRYQVTQFGKPVTLSCSQTLNHNVMYWYQQKSSQAPKLLFHYYDKDFNNEADTPDNFQSRRPNTSFCFLDIRSPGLGDTAMYLCATSRVVNYGYTFGSGTRLTVV.

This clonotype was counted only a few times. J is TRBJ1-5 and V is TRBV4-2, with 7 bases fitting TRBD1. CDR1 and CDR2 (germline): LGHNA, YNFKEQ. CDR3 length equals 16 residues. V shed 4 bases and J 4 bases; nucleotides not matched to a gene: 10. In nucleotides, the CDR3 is TGTGCCAGCAGCCGCGGACAGGAGGCTTTGAATCAGCCCCAGCATTTT. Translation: CASSRGQEALNQPQHF.

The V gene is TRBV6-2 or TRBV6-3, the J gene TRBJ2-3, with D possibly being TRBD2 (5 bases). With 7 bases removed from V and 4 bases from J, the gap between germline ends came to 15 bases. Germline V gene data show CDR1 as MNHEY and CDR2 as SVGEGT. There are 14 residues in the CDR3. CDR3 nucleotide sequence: TGTGCCAGCACCCCACTAGAAAGCGCAGATACGCAGTATTTT. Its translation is CASTPLESADTQYF.

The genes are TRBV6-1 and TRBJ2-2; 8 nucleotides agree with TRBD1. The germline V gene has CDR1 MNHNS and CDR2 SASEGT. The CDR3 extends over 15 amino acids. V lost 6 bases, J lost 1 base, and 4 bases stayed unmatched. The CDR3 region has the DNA TGTGCCAGCAGGGACAGGGCCCTGAACACCGGGGAGCTGTTTTTT. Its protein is CASRDRALNTGELFF.

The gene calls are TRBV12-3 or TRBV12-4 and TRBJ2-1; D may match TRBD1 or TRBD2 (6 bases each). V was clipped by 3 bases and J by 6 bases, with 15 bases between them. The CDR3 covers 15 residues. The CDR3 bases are TGTGCCAGCAGTTTGCCGGGGGCTAGCGCCAATGAGCAGTTCTTC. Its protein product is CASSLPGASANEQFF.

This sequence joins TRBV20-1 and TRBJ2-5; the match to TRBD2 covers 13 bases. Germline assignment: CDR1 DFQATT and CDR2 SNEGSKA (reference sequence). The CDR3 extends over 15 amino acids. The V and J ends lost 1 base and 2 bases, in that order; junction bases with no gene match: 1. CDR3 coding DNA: TGCAGTGCTAGAGTGGGACTAGCGGGACAAGAGACCCAGTACTTC. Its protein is CSARVGLAGQETQYF.

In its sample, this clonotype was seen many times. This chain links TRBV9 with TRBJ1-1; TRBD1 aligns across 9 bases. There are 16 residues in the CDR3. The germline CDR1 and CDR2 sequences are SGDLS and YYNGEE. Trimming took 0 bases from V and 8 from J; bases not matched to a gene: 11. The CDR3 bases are TGTGCCAGCAGCGTAGCTGGACAGGGGCCTTTCGGAGAAGCTTTCTTT. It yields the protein CASSVAGQGPFGEAFF.

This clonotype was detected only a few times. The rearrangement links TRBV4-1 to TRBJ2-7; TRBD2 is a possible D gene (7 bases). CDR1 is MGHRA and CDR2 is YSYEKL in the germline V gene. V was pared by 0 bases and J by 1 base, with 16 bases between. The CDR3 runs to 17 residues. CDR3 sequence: CASSQDPRGGVSYEQYF. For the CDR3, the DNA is TGCGCCAGCAGCCAAGATCCCAGGGGAGGGGTGTCCTACGAGCAGTACTTC.

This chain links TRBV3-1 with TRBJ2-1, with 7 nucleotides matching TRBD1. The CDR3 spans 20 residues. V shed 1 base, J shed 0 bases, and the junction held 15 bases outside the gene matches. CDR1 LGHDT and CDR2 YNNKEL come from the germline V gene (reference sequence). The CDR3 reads CASSQVRQGIPRSSYNEQFF. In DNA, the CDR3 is TGTGCCAGCAGCCAAGTGAGACAGGGTATCCCGCGGAGCTCCTACAATGAGCAGTTCTTC.

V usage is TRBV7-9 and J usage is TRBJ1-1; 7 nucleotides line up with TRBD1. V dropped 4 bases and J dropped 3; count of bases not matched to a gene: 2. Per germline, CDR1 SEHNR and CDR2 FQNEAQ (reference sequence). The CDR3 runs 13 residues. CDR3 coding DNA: TGTGCCAGCAGCTCGGGACAGCACACTGAAGCTTTCTTT. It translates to CASSSGQHTEAFF.

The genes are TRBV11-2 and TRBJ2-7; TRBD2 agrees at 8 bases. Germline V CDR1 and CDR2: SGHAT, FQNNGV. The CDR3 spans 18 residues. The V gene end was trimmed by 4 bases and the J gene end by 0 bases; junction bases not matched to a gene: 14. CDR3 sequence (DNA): TGTGCCAGCAGCTCAGGGGCGCTAGCGGGTTTTTACTCCTACGAGCAGTACTTC. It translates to CASSSGALAGFYSYEQYF.

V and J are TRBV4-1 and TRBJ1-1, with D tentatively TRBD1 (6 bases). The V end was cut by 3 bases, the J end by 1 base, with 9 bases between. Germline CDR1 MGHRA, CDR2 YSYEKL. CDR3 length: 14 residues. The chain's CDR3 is CASSHPGQNTEAFF. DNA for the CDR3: TGCGCCAGCAGCCACCCGGGACAGAACACTGAAGCTTTCTTT.